Listed here are 18 T cell receptor beta chains from one sample, sequenced in a study of type 1 regulatory T cells. Whole-study results and caveats: Type 1 regulatory T cells had a more restricted TCR repertoire than non-type 1 regulatory T cells.

These receptors lack a known antigen. TCRdb redid the calling of the reads with MiXCR, one entry per CDR3 protein. In the table there are tens of thousands of distinct CDR3 sequences, around 20% of which are singletons. Material for sequencing was cultured type 1 regulatory T (Tr1) cells, either the whole culture or a sorted fraction (not recorded which). The receptors were gathered from a human donor in good health.

This chain connects TRBV24-1 to TRBJ2-2, with TRBD2 matching 10 bases. Germline assignment: CDR1 KGHDR and CDR2 SFDVKD. The ends lost 5 bases at V and 3 bases at J; junction bases unmatched: 2. This CDR3 is 15 amino acids long. The CDR3, as DNA: TGTGCCACCAGTGTGACTAGCGGGCACACCGGGGAGCTGTTTTTT. It specifies CATSVTSGHTGELFF.

Comments on this clonotype: A much larger clonotype is one base distant, so this may be a read error. The J gene is TRBJ2-1, the V gene TRBV28; maybe TRBD1 (5 bases). The germline gives CDR1 MDHEN, CDR2 SYDVKM. The CDR3 covers 13 residues. CDR3 coding DNA: TGTTCCAGCACCAGGGCGGCCGGCCCCTTCGTGTTCTTC. Its protein is CSSTRAAGPFVFF.

The chain couples TRBV5-1 to TRBJ2-1; D is possibly TRBD2 (6 bases). The CDR3 runs to 15 residues. Deletions cut 4 bases from V and 2 bases from J, with 13 bases between. The germline V gene has CDR1 SGHRS and CDR2 YFSETQ. CDR3 sequence reads: CASSPEGEPYNEQFF. Written as DNA, the CDR3 is TGCGCCAGCAGCCCGGAGGGAGAGCCCTACAATGAGCAGTTCTTC.

The chain recombines TRBV6-5 with TRBJ2-4, with D unclear. The CDR3 is 16 amino acids. Germline-derived CDR1 and CDR2 are MNHEY and SVGAGI. V was cut by 6 bases and J by 0 bases, with 15 bases left in between. The chain's CDR3 is CASRPRKTLAKNIQYF. The CDR3 nucleotides read TGTGCCAGCAGACCCAGAAAAACCCTAGCCAAAAACATTCAGTACTTC.

This clonotype is labeled medium-sized. V usage is TRBV20-1 and J usage is TRBJ2-3; a possible D gene is TRBD1 (5 bases). CDR1 and CDR2 from the germline V gene are DFQATT and SNEGSKA (reference sequence). The CDR3 covers 14 residues. The V end lost 4 bases, the J end lost 0 bases, and 11 bases lay between the germline ends. This CDR3 is CSATRQTSTDTQYF. In nucleotides, the CDR3 is TGCAGTGCTACAAGACAGACAAGCACAGATACGCAGTATTTT.

In this sample, this clonotype turned up many times. The chain combines TRBV5-1 with TRBJ2-7; D is perhaps TRBD2 (6 bases). This CDR3 comprises 12 residues. Deletions cut 4 bases from V and 9 bases from J, with 14 bases between. Per germline, CDR1 SGHRS and CDR2 YFSETQ. The CDR3 here is CASSGSTGGQYF. CDR3 coding DNA: TGCGCCAGCAGCGGTTCCACCGGGGGGCAGTACTTC.

A few counts support this clonotype. The CDR3 loop reads CASSYLGPQHF. CDR3 bases: TGTGCCAGCAGTTACCTGGGGCCCCAGCATTTT. V is TRBV6-6 and J is TRBJ1-5; D is unclear. The CDR3 totals 11 residues. Trimming removed 2 bases at V and 9 bases at J, with 5 bases between. Germline V gives CDR1 MNHNY, CDR2 SVGAGI (reference sequence).

This clonotype appeared a few times. The chain links TRBV7-6 to TRBJ2-1, with TRBD2 identical over 9 bases. V dropped 3 bases and J dropped 8; count of bases not matched to a gene: 14. Germline assignment: CDR1 SGHVS and CDR2 FNYEAQ. This CDR3 comprises 17 residues. In DNA, the CDR3 is TGTGCCAGCAGCTTGTACCCCCCGGCGGGAGGGCCCCATGAGCAGTTCTTC. Its protein product is CASSLYPPAGGPHEQFF.

V usage is TRBV18 and J usage is TRBJ1-1; 9 bases align to TRBD1. The CDR3 loop spans 13 amino acids. Germline V gene data show CDR1 as KGHSH and CDR2 as LQKENI. V lost 0 bases to trimming and J lost 11 bases; unmatched junction nucleotides: 4. CDR3 sequence (DNA): TGTGCCAGCTCACCACCGGGGACAGGGAGGGCTTTCTTT. Encoded protein: CASSPPGTGRAFF.

Remarks on this clonotype: Being one base from a much bigger clone, this may be a read error. This chain connects TRBV5-1 to TRBJ2-7; D is ambiguous. Germline V CDR1 and CDR2: SGHRS, YFSETQ. This CDR3 is built from 14 residues. Between the trimmed V and J ends, which lost 0 bases and 6 bases, there was a span of 13 bases. The CDR3 DNA reads TGCGCCAGCAGCTTGGAAATGGCTTTAGGCGAGCAGTACTTC. It translates to CASSLEMALGEQYF.

Within the sample, this clonotype is medium-sized. The CDR3 DNA is TGTGCCAGCAGCCAAGGCCAGGGTGTAGCTGAAGCTTTCTTT. The encoded protein is CASSQGQGVAEAFF. The V call is TRBV3-1, the J call TRBJ1-1; maybe TRBD1 (5 bases). Trimming cost V 1 base and J 6 bases, with 12 bases left between them. This CDR3 has 14 amino acids. Per the germline V gene, CDR1 is LGHDT and CDR2 is YNNKEL (reference sequence).

This clonotype was detected only a few times. The rearrangement uses TRBV11-2 and TRBJ2-7, with D unclear. Germline-derived CDR1 and CDR2 are SGHAT and FQNNGV. The CDR3 is 14 amino acids. The V gene lost 2 bases and the J gene lost 7 bases, with 15 bases spanning the gap. For the CDR3, the DNA is TGTGCCAGCAGCTTAATCCGGCGCTACGTAGAGCAGTACTTC. As protein: CASSLIRRYVEQYF.

The J gene is TRBJ2-2, the V gene TRBV5-1, with a tentative D call TRBD1 (5 bases). The V gene's germline CDR1 is SGHRS and CDR2 YFSETQ. V was pared by 0 bases and J by 3 bases, with 9 bases between. There are 15 residues in the CDR3. In DNA form, the CDR3 reads TGCGCCAGCAGCTTGGTAGGGGATTACACCGGGGAGCTGTTTTTT. Its protein product is CASSLVGDYTGELFF.

This clonotype has a count of ten or more. The chain employs TRBV20-1 and TRBJ2-5; perhaps TRBD2 as D (6 bases). With 2 bases removed from V and 4 bases from J, the gap between germline ends came to 14 bases. The germline V gene encodes CDR1 DFQATT and CDR2 SNEGSKA (reference sequence). CDR3 length: 14 amino acids. As DNA, the CDR3 is TGCAGTGCTAGATCCCCGCGGGGAGGAGAGACCCAGTACTTC. This sequence encodes CSARSPRGGETQYF.

The chain couples TRBV29-1 to TRBJ1-2, with D uncertain. This CDR3 is 12 amino acids long. Trimming left V 1 base short and J 4 bases short, with 7 bases between. Germline CDR1 and CDR2: SQVTM and ANQGSEA. The CDR3 is CSVEVGSYGYTF. As DNA, the CDR3 is TGCAGCGTTGAAGTTGGCAGCTATGGCTACACCTTC.

J is TRBJ2-6 and V is TRBV7-3, with TRBD2 as a possible D gene (6 bases). CDR1 is SGHTA, CDR2 FQGTGA, per germline. The CDR3 spans 17 residues. The V end was cut by 5 bases, the J end by 0 bases, with 14 bases between. The CDR3 nucleotides are TGTGCCAGCAGCAGAACCGGGACTCCCTCTGGGGCCAACGTCCTGACTTTC. It codes for CASSRTGTPSGANVLTF.

The chain employs TRBV5-1 and TRBJ2-1; 7 bases are a match to TRBD2. In germline, CDR1 is SGHRS, CDR2 YFSETQ. The CDR3 runs to 15 residues. V lost 4 bases, J lost 3 bases, and 7 bases stayed unmatched. CDR3 DNA: TGCGCCAGCAGCCCGTTGGGGGAGGGCTACAATGAGCAGTTCTTC. Protein sequence: CASSPLGEGYNEQFF.

This clonotype was seen a few times. The rearrangement links TRBV20-1 to TRBJ2-3; TRBD1 or TRBD2 may be the D gene (5 bases each). Germline CDR1 DFQATT, CDR2 SNEGSKA (reference sequence). The V end lost 7 bases, the J end lost 4 bases, and 9 bases lay between the germline ends. The CDR3 covers 11 residues. The CDR3 nucleotides are TGCAGTGTTGAGGGGCCAGATACGCAGTATTTT. Its translation: CSVEGPDTQYF.